The 27 T cell receptor beta chains below were found in one sample sequenced in a study of T-cell memory formation after mild COVID-19. TCRdb ran MiXCR on the 5' RACE reads and lists one entry per CDR3 protein. In the table there are 200,000 to 300,000 distinct CDR3 sequences, 15% to 17% of which are singletons. Sequencing used PBMCs or a T cell subset sorted from them (not recorded which). These receptors all come from an adult woman who had mild COVID-19 (a few samples of this study predate the infection). Cell type and time point are not known.

This clonotype has more than one count but fewer than ten. The rearrangement uses TRBV19 and TRBJ1-1, with TRBD1 identical over 9 bases. V was pared by 5 bases and J by 8 bases, with 6 bases of the junction left unmatched. CDR1 and CDR2 (germline): LNHDA, SQIVND (reference sequence). The CDR3 contains 13 residues. The CDR3 loop is CASSPDRGVEAFF. In nucleotides, the CDR3 is TGTGCCAGTAGTCCCGACAGGGGGGTCGAAGCTTTCTTT.

This clonotype has a handful of counts. CDR3 residues: CASSQRAGPYYQPQHF. As DNA, the CDR3 is TGTGCCAGCTCACAACGGGCAGGGCCCTATTATCAGCCCCAGCATTTT. The rearrangement joins TRBV18 to TRBJ1-5, with D possibly being TRBD1 (5 bases). CDR3 length: 16 residues. Trimming took 4 bases from V and 5 from J, leaving 18 bases between them. Germline loops: CDR1 KGHSH, CDR2 LQKENI.

V is TRBV12-3 or TRBV12-4 and J is TRBJ1-1, with 7 bases aligning to TRBD1. V shed 5 bases, J shed 3 bases, and the junction held 9 bases outside the gene matches. The CDR3 totals 15 residues. This CDR3 is CASSKSDREDTEAFF. The CDR3 DNA follows: TGTGCCAGCAGTAAATCTGACAGGGAGGACACTGAAGCTTTCTTT.

This clonotype was counted only a few times. The V call is TRBV20-1, the J call TRBJ2-5; D remains ambiguous. The CDR3 totals 12 residues. The V and J ends lost 5 bases and 4 bases respectively, with 11 bases between them. Germline V gene lookup returns CDR1 DFQATT and CDR2 SNEGSKA (reference sequence). The DNA for the CDR3 is TGCAGTGCTGGCCTAAAGAGAGAGACCCAGTACTTC. It codes for CSAGLKRETQYF.

This clonotype was counted only a few times. CDR3 in amino acids: CAISDGRDYEQYF. Written as DNA, the CDR3 is TGTGCCATCAGTGACGGACGTGATTACGAGCAGTACTTC. This sequence joins TRBV10-3 and TRBJ2-7; the D is unclear. The CDR3 consists of 13 residues. Germline CDR1 is ENHRY and CDR2 is SYGVKD. Trimming cost V 3 bases and J 4 bases, with 10 bases left between them.

This clonotype was recorded many times. The chain uses TRBV5-5 and TRBJ2-7; 10 nucleotides line up with TRBD2. This CDR3 is built from 16 residues. V was clipped by 2 bases and J by 2 bases; unmatched bases: 7. Germline loops: CDR1 SGHKS, CDR2 YYEKEE (reference sequence). The CDR3 DNA is TGTGCCAGCAGCTTAAACCCTAGCGGGGGAACCTACGAGCAGTACTTC. It codes for CASSLNPSGGTYEQYF.

J is TRBJ1-6 and V is TRBV29-1, with D possibly TRBD1 on 6 matching bases. The germline V gene encodes CDR1 SQVTM and CDR2 ANQGSEA. Between the trimmed V and J ends, which lost 5 bases and 7 bases, there was a span of 12 bases. The CDR3 sequence is 13 residues long. The CDR3 sequence: CSVSRDTNSPLHF. CDR3 nucleotide sequence: TGCAGCGTTTCGCGGGACACCAATTCACCCCTCCACTTT.

The rearrangement joins TRBV7-2 to TRBJ2-1, with TRBD2 identical over 9 bases. The CDR3 consists of 16 residues. J lost 6 bases, V lost 0 bases, and 6 bases had no gene match. Germline V gene lookup returns CDR1 SGHTA and CDR2 FQGNSA. CDR3 sequence reads: CASSLASSGRPNEQFF. The DNA for the CDR3 is TGTGCCAGCAGCTTAGCGTCCAGCGGGAGGCCCAATGAGCAGTTCTTC.

The chain links TRBV6-1 to TRBJ2-7, with D perhaps matching TRBD1 or TRBD2 (5 bases each). Trimming left V 1 base short and J 2 bases short, with 12 bases between. The CDR3 totals 15 residues. Per germline, CDR1 MNHNS and CDR2 SASEGT. The CDR3 DNA follows: TGTGCCAGCAGTGAAGGGGGGAGTGTCGCCTACGAGCAGTACTTC. It specifies CASSEGGSVAYEQYF.

This clonotype was found many times. The rearrangement uses TRBV29-1 and TRBJ1-1; D ambiguous. The V and J ends lost 5 bases and 0 bases respectively, with 4 bases between them. This CDR3 is 11 amino acids long. Germline lookup yields CDR1 SQVTM and CDR2 ANQGSEA. CDR3 coding DNA: TGCAGCGTTTACATGAACACTGAAGCTTTCTTT. This codes for CSVYMNTEAFF.

The chain couples TRBV7-6 to TRBJ2-2; 9 nucleotides line up with TRBD2. V gave up 1 base and J gave up 3 bases; unmatched junction bases: 6. Germline CDR1 SGHVS, CDR2 FNYEAQ. The CDR3 length is 17 residues. The CDR3, as DNA: TGTGCCAGCAGCTTAGTGGGAGCGGGGGGAGACACCGGGGAGCTGTTTTTT. It translates to CASSLVGAGGDTGELFF.

The count of this clonotype is one. V is TRBV2 and J is TRBJ1-2; 9 bases line up with TRBD1. CDR3 length: 12 amino acids. The V gene's germline CDR1 is SNHLY and CDR2 FYNNEI. V lost 4 bases to trimming and J lost 7 bases; unmatched junction nucleotides: 1. Here the CDR3 reads CASSGQGVGYTF. In nucleotides, the CDR3 is TGTGCCAGCAGTGGACAGGGGGTTGGCTACACCTTC.

This clonotype turned up a few times. This chain connects TRBV5-1 to TRBJ2-5, with 7 bases identical to TRBD2. This CDR3 has 13 amino acids. The junction had 2 bases not matched to a gene; V was cut back by 5 bases and J by 1 base. Germline CDR1 reads SGHRS; CDR2 reads YFSETQ. CDR3 coding DNA: TGCGCCAGCAGACTAGCGCTCCAAGAGACCCAGTACTTC. It is translated as CASRLALQETQYF.

In regard to this clonotype: A much bigger clone sits one base away, suggesting this may be a read error. V and J are TRBV5-6 and TRBJ2-3; 9 positions match TRBD2. Germline CDR1 and CDR2: SGHDT and YYEEEE. The CDR3 sequence is 15 residues long. Trimming cost V 3 bases and J 2 bases; bases outside gene matches: 4. In DNA form, the CDR3 reads TGTGCCAGCAGCTGGGGCGGGGGGGCCACAGATACGCAGTATTTT. This translates into CASSWGGGATDTQYF.

This clonotype occurred a few times. The J gene is TRBJ2-7, the V gene TRBV14; 12 bases map to TRBD2. CDR3 length equals 15 residues. Per the germline V gene, CDR1 is SGHDN and CDR2 is FVKESK. After removal of 6 bases from V and 3 bases from J, the junction contained 6 bases not matched to a gene. The CDR3 DNA follows: TGTGCCAGCAGTTGGACTAGCGGGAATTACTACGAGCAGTACTTC. Protein: CASSWTSGNYYEQYF.

This clonotype turned up a few times. V gene TRBV5-1 combines with J gene TRBJ1-1, with TRBD1 identical over 7 bases. J lost 4 bases, V lost 3 bases, and 9 bases had no gene match. Germline V lookup: CDR1 SGHRS, CDR2 YFSETQ. CDR3 length equals 15 residues. The CDR3 sequence: CASSSRQGGGTEAFF. For the CDR3, the DNA is TGCGCCAGCAGCTCCAGACAGGGAGGCGGCACTGAAGCTTTCTTT. The whole variable domain, filled in from reference TRBV5-1 and TRBJ1-1, reads KAGVTQTPRYLIKTRGQQVTLSCSPISGHRSVSWYQQTPGQGLQFLFEYFSETQRNKGNFPGRFSGRQFSNSRSEMNVSTLELGDSALYLCASSSRQGGGTEAFFGQGTRLTVV.

This clonotype was detected ten times or more. V usage is TRBV7-2 and J usage is TRBJ2-3, with TRBD2 matching 7 bases. CDR3 length equals 16 residues. V lost 5 bases, J lost 0 bases, and 8 bases stayed unmatched. Per the germline V gene, CDR1 is SGHTA and CDR2 is FQGNSA. CDR3 in amino acids: CASSAGTIASTDTQYF. In nucleotides, the CDR3 is TGTGCCAGCAGCGCCGGGACTATAGCTAGCACAGATACGCAGTATTTT.

This clonotype was recorded a few times. This chain connects TRBV5-1 to TRBJ1-6, with 8 bases fitting TRBD1. Per germline, CDR1 SGHRS and CDR2 YFSETQ. The V and J ends lost 4 bases and 7 bases, in that order; junction bases with no gene match: 7. The CDR3 runs to 15 residues. In nucleotides, the CDR3 is TGCGCCAGCAGCAGCAACAGGGGGAGGAATTCACCCCTCCACTTT. This encodes CASSSNRGRNSPLHF.

This clonotype came up many times. The chain uses TRBV12-3 or TRBV12-4 and TRBJ1-2; 7 nucleotides agree with TRBD1. Losses at the gene ends were 7 bases for V and 10 bases for J; bases not matched to a gene: 9. The CDR3 is made up of 12 amino acids. CDR3 amino acids: CASKGQDSPYTF. The CDR3 DNA is TGTGCCAGCAAAGGACAGGATAGTCCCTACACCTTC.

Only a few counts were recorded for this clonotype. The chain links TRBV7-9 to TRBJ1-1, with 9 bases that match TRBD1. The CDR3 is 14 residues long. Trimming cost V 6 bases and J 8 bases; bases outside gene matches: 10. Germline CDR1 SEHNR, CDR2 FQNEAQ (reference sequence). The DNA of the CDR3 is TGTGCCAGCAGTCAACAGGGGGCTTTTAAGGAAGCTTTCTTT. Its translation: CASSQQGAFKEAFF.

In its sample, this clonotype was seen a few times. The V gene is TRBV10-3, the J gene TRBJ2-3, with D hard to call. The ends were cut back, 0 bases at V and 3 bases at J, with 7 bases in the middle. Germline CDR1 is ENHRY and CDR2 is SYGVKD. This CDR3 contains 14 residues. The DNA of the CDR3 is TGTGCCATCAGTGAGTCTACGGATACAGATACGCAGTATTTT. This codes for CAISESTDTDTQYF.

The sample holds many counts of this clonotype. V usage is TRBV6-1 and J usage is TRBJ1-2; 9 bases agree with TRBD1. Trimming took 6 bases from V and 4 from J; bases not matched to a gene: 3. In germline, CDR1 is MNHNS, CDR2 SASEGT. This CDR3 is built from 13 residues. CDR3 nucleotides: TGTGCCAGCAGGTCGACAGGGGGCTATGGCTACACCTTC. Translation gives CASRSTGGYGYTF.

This clonotype was detected a few times. This chain uses TRBV7-9 with TRBJ1-2; the match to TRBD1 covers 11 bases. Losses at the gene ends were 5 bases for V and 2 bases for J; bases not matched to a gene: 4. This CDR3 is built from 15 residues. Germline V gene data show CDR1 as SEHNR and CDR2 as FQNEAQ (reference sequence). For the CDR3, the DNA is TGTGCCAGCAGCGTAGGACAGGGGGCAAACTATGGCTACACCTTC. Encoded protein: CASSVGQGANYGYTF.

The CDR3 here is CSAHAWAGANVLTF. The CDR3 coding sequence is TGCAGTGCCCACGCCTGGGCTGGGGCCAACGTCCTGACTTTC. The gene calls are TRBV20-1 and TRBJ2-6, with D unresolved. CDR3 length: 14 residues. Trimming shortened V by 6 bases and J by 2 bases, and 11 bases separated the two germline ends. Germline V lookup: CDR1 DFQATT, CDR2 SNEGSKA (reference sequence).

This chain links TRBV12-3 or TRBV12-4 with TRBJ2-7; 9 nucleotides align to TRBD2. V lost 3 bases and J lost 9; bases outside the gene matches: 12. The CDR3 extends over 15 amino acids. The CDR3 reads CASSFGLAGVTRQYF. The CDR3 region has the DNA TGTGCCAGCAGTTTTGGTTTAGCGGGAGTAACGAGGCAGTACTTC.

This clonotype was detected only a few times. The chain employs TRBV6-1 and TRBJ2-7; TRBD2 is a possible D gene (5 bases). V was trimmed by 4 bases and J by 1 base, leaving 8 bases between them. CDR3 length equals 13 residues. In germline, CDR1 is MNHNS, CDR2 SASEGT. The CDR3 here is CASSGWRSYEQYF. The CDR3 region has the DNA TGTGCCAGCAGTGGATGGAGGTCCTACGAGCAGTACTTC.

This clonotype has just a few counts. V gene TRBV20-1 combines with J gene TRBJ2-7, with 8 bases lining up with TRBD1. The CDR3 is made up of 13 amino acids. The germline V gene has CDR1 DFQATT and CDR2 SNEGSKA (reference sequence). J lost 2 bases, V lost 5 bases, and 5 bases had no gene match. CDR3 in amino acids: CSAGRTGPYEQYF. In DNA, the CDR3 is TGCAGTGCTGGAAGGACAGGGCCCTACGAGCAGTACTTC.